Below are 32 T cell receptor beta chains sequenced from a single sample in a study of shared clonotypes between healthy human individuals. Terminally differentiated effector memory CD45RA+ cells were excluded by CCR7 positive selection of CD45RO-negative cells. Some clones are missing from TCRdb's copy, which holds only in-frame ones; the method was immunoSEQ multiplex PCR. There are approximately 1.9 million clones in the sample; 80% to 95% occur only once, and more than 1.5% lies in the top ten. The sequenced material came from naive CD8+ T cells from PBMCs. All receptors derive from a man aged 18 to 35 in good health. Some clones in this sample may be carry-over from other donors' samples.

The genes are TRBV25-1 and TRBJ1-4; TRBD1 aligns across 8 bases. With 5 bases clipped from V and 10 bases from J, the junction kept 6 bases outside the gene matches. The V gene's germline CDR1 is MGHDK and CDR2 SYGVNS. CDR3 length equals 13 residues. Written as DNA, the CDR3 is TGTGCCAGCAGTAGCCAGGGGGCTGGAAAACTGTTTTTT. As protein: CASSSQGAGKLFF.

The chain employs TRBV9 and TRBJ2-7, with 11 bases matching TRBD2. Trimming removed 4 bases from V and 2 bases from J; junction bases left unmatched: 11. Germline CDR1 SGDLS, CDR2 YYNGEE. This CDR3 spans 17 amino acids. The CDR3 reads CASSTSGTSGSPYEQYF. The CDR3 DNA follows: TGTGCCAGCAGCACCTCAGGCACTAGCGGGAGCCCCTACGAGCAGTACTTC.

This clone was observed once. The J gene is TRBJ2-7, the V gene TRBV6-1; 8 bases align to TRBD1. Losses at the gene ends were 5 bases for V and 7 bases for J; bases not matched to a gene: 10. The CDR3 is 14 residues long. CDR1 MNHNS and CDR2 SASEGT come from the germline V gene. CDR3 in amino acids: CASSSTGTGQEQYF. CDR3 DNA: TGTGCCAGCAGTAGTACCGGGACAGGTCAAGAGCAGTACTTC.

The chain employs TRBV19 and TRBJ2-7; TRBD1 agrees at 7 bases. The CDR3 is 15 amino acids. Germline V gene lookup returns CDR1 LNHDA and CDR2 SQIVND (reference sequence). Losses at the gene ends were 4 bases for V and 6 bases for J; bases not matched to a gene: 12. CDR3: CASSRIRDRPSEQYF. DNA for the CDR3: TGTGCCAGTAGTAGAATCCGGGACAGACCTAGCGAGCAGTACTTC.

The chain recombines TRBV29-1 with TRBJ2-2; D ambiguous. The CDR3 has 10 residues. Germline V gives CDR1 SQVTM, CDR2 ANQGSEA. V was cut by 6 bases and J by 5 bases, with 4 bases left in between. Written as DNA, the CDR3 is TGCAGCGTACGTACCGGGGAGCTGTTTTTT. Residues: CSVRTGELFF.

The V gene is TRBV13, the J gene TRBJ1-2, with a weak D call TRBD1 (6 bases). The CDR3 extends over 16 amino acids. V was cut by 1 base and J by 4 bases, with 16 bases left in between. Germline V CDR1 and CDR2: PRHDT, FYEKMQ (reference sequence). The CDR3 region has the DNA TGTGCCAGCAGCTTAGCTGGGGGGCAAAGCGCCTATGGCTACACCTTC. It translates to CASSLAGGQSAYGYTF.

The V call is TRBV7-2, the J call TRBJ2-2; 9 positions match TRBD1. Trimming removed 7 bases from V and 2 bases from J; junction bases left unmatched: 2. Looked up from germline, CDR1 is SGHTA and CDR2 is FQGNSA. The CDR3 consists of 14 residues. CDR3 protein: CASKGQGNTGELFF. CDR3 DNA: TGTGCCAGCAAGGGACAGGGAAACACCGGGGAGCTGTTTTTT.

Written as DNA, the CDR3 is TGTGCCAGCAGTTGGGGCAGGGGGGCTCAGCCCCAGCATTTT. Translation gives CASSWGRGAQPQHF. This rearrangement joins TRBV27 to TRBJ1-5, with TRBD1 identical over 7 bases. CDR3 size: 14 residues. Trimming took 4 bases from V and 6 from J; bases not matched to a gene: 6. Germline CDR1 is MNHEY and CDR2 is SMNVEV (reference sequence).

The V and J genes are TRBV21-1 and TRBJ1-2; no DNA check was done on the table's D call, TRBD1. TRBV21-1 is a documented pseudogene. This CDR3 spans 12 amino acids. The CDR3 region has the DNA TGTGCCGGCCGCACAGGGCGCGGCGGCTACACCTTC. Protein: CAGRTGRGGYTF.

V gene TRBV28 combines with J gene TRBJ1-2, with 7 bases aligning to TRBD1. Germline assignment: CDR1 MDHEN and CDR2 SYDVKM. The CDR3 has 16 amino acids. V was pared by 2 bases and J by 8 bases, with 14 bases of the junction left unmatched. The CDR3 protein is CASSLDLGGAGEGYTF. CDR3 coding DNA: TGTGCCAGCAGTTTAGATTTAGGGGGCGCCGGGGAGGGCTACACCTTC.

CDR3 sequence: CASSLGWQGSEQYF. The DNA for the CDR3 is TGTGCCAGCAGCTTAGGTTGGCAGGGAAGCGAGCAGTACTTC. The rearrangement links TRBV11-3 to TRBJ2-7, with D perhaps TRBD1 (5 bases). With 1 base removed from V and 6 bases from J, the gap between germline ends came to 13 bases. From germline, CDR1 is SGHNT and CDR2 YENEEA. The CDR3 is 14 residues long.

The rearrangement links TRBV28 to TRBJ1-4; TRBD1 matches 7 bases. The V gene's germline CDR1 is MDHEN and CDR2 SYDVKM. J gave up 7 bases and V 7 bases, and 15 bases lay outside the gene matches. The CDR3 totals 16 residues. CDR3 in DNA: TGTGCCAGCACCCTCCAAGTGAGGGGGCTCGGTGAAAAACTGTTTTTT. The encoded protein is CASTLQVRGLGEKLFF.

The rearrangement links TRBV7-9 to TRBJ2-2, with 8 bases lining up with TRBD1. CDR1 and CDR2 from the germline V gene are SEHNR and FQNEAQ (reference sequence). The V gene end was trimmed by 5 bases and the J gene end by 5 bases; junction bases not matched to a gene: 4. This CDR3 has 14 residues. CDR3 sequence reads: CASSDRGDTGELFF. DNA for the CDR3: TGTGCCAGCAGCGACAGGGGAGATACCGGGGAGCTGTTTTTT. The variable domain in full, completed from reference TRBV7-9 and TRBJ2-2, reads DTGVSQNPRHKITKRGQNVTFRCDPISEHNRLYWYRQTLGQGPEFLTYFQNEAQLEKSRLLSDRFSAERPKGSFSTLEIQRTEQGDSAMYLCASSDRGDTGELFFGEGSRLTVL.

The chain joins TRBV7-8 to TRBJ2-7; possibly TRBD1 or TRBD2 for D (5 bases each). The V gene's germline CDR1 is SGHVS and CDR2 FQNEAQ. CDR3 length: 15 amino acids. The ends were cut back, 2 bases at V and 4 bases at J, with 15 bases in the middle. As DNA, the CDR3 is TGTGCCAGCAGCTTATATGAGGGGCTGACTTACGAGCAGTACTTC. This gives the protein CASSLYEGLTYEQYF.

The J gene is TRBJ1-2, the V gene TRBV25-1; D may be TRBD1 (5 bases). In germline, CDR1 is MGHDK, CDR2 SYGVNS. With 2 bases removed from V and 8 bases from J, the gap between germline ends came to 21 bases. The CDR3 contains 16 residues. The CDR3 coding sequence is TGTGCCAGCAGTGAACCCCCCGGGACTCTCACGGAGGGCTACACCTTC. The encoded protein is CASSEPPGTLTEGYTF.

The genes are TRBV29-1 and TRBJ1-2; D perhaps matches TRBD1 (5 bases). Germline values: CDR1 SQVTM, CDR2 ANQGSEA. The V end lost 6 bases, the J end lost 4 bases, and 18 bases lay between the germline ends. This CDR3 spans 14 amino acids. The CDR3 reads CSVDPPGPLYGYTF. CDR3 bases: TGCAGCGTGGACCCTCCAGGGCCTCTCTATGGCTACACCTTC.

Of note for this clone: Other DNA sequences from this sample encode an identical CDR3 as well. The chain recombines TRBV5-1 with TRBJ2-2; tentative D call: TRBD1 (5 bases). Germline CDR1 SGHRS, CDR2 YFSETQ. V was clipped by 5 bases and J by 3 bases, with 8 bases between them. The CDR3 runs 13 residues. CDR3 DNA: TGCGCCAGCAGTCTAGGGGACACCGGGGAGCTGTTTTTT. As protein: CASSLGDTGELFF. Together with reference TRBV5-1 and TRBJ2-2, the CDR3 gives the full variable domain: KAGVTQTPRYLIKTRGQQVTLSCSPISGHRSVSWYQQTPGQGLQFLFEYFSETQRNKGNFPGRFSGRQFSNSRSEMNVSTLELGDSALYLCASSLGDTGELFFGEGSRLTVL.

This clone was detected only once. V gene TRBV7-3 combines with J gene TRBJ2-1, with TRBD2 identical over 8 bases. This CDR3 is built from 15 residues. Looked up from germline, CDR1 is SGHTA and CDR2 is FQGTGA. With 6 bases clipped from V and 2 bases from J, the junction kept 6 bases outside the gene matches. CDR3 region: CASSSGTRAYNEQFF. The CDR3 DNA is TGTGCCAGCAGTTCCGGGACTAGGGCCTACAATGAGCAGTTCTTC.

The chain is built from TRBV9 and TRBJ2-3; perhaps TRBD2 as D (6 bases). CDR1 SGDLS and CDR2 YYNGEE come from the germline V gene. V gave up 7 bases and J gave up 2 bases, with 17 bases separating them. The CDR3 loop spans 15 amino acids. The CDR3 sequence: CASGGRTDYTDTQYF. CDR3 nucleotide sequence: TGTGCCAGCGGGGGAAGGACGGACTACACAGATACGCAGTATTTT.

The chain combines TRBV6-5 with TRBJ2-5; D is perhaps TRBD2 (6 bases). The CDR3 is made up of 12 amino acids. CDR1 and CDR2 from the germline V gene are MNHEY and SVGAGI. Trimming removed 4 bases from V and 3 bases from J, with 6 bases in between. The CDR3 DNA reads TGTGCCAGCAGTTCTAGCGAAGAGACCCAGTACTTC. Its protein product is CASSSSEETQYF.

The chain recombines TRBV27 with TRBJ1-6; D uncertain. Germline values: CDR1 MNHEY, CDR2 SMNVEV (reference sequence). With 2 bases removed from V and 10 bases from J, the gap between germline ends came to 12 bases. The CDR3 is 14 residues long. CDR3: CASSLMAPGSPLHF. In DNA, the CDR3 is TGTGCCAGCAGTTTAATGGCCCCGGGATCACCCCTCCACTTT.

The J gene is TRBJ2-5, the V gene TRBV2; D is perhaps TRBD2 (6 bases). The CDR3 extends over 16 amino acids. V was shortened by 6 bases and J by 2 bases, with 19 bases between the two germline ends. The germline gives CDR1 SNHLY, CDR2 FYNNEI. The CDR3 protein is CASSLGELAVQETQYF. The CDR3 DNA reads TGTGCCAGCAGCCTCGGGGAGTTAGCGGTACAAGAGACCCAGTACTTC.

This sequence joins TRBV11-2 and TRBJ2-5; 10 bases agree with TRBD2. Germline trimming cut 6 bases from V and 7 bases from J; bases unmatched to any gene: 14. There are 16 residues in the CDR3. In germline, CDR1 is SGHAT, CDR2 FQNNGV. CDR3 DNA: TGTGCCAGCAGACCTCCTCGGACTAGCGGACAGGGGACCCAGTACTTC. Its protein is CASRPPRTSGQGTQYF. Full variable domain (outside the CDR3, taken from reference TRBV11-2 and TRBJ2-5): EAGVAQSPRYKIIEKRQSVAFWCNPISGHATLYWYQQILGQGPKLLIQFQNNGVVDDSQLPKDRFSAERLKGVDSTLKIQPAKLEDSAVYLCASRPPRTSGQGTQYFGPGTRLLVL.

The gene calls are TRBV10-3 and TRBJ1-2; D is unresolved. The CDR3 is 17 residues long. CDR1 is ENHRY and CDR2 is SYGVKD in the germline V gene. Trimming took off 1 base at V and 4 bases at J, with 19 bases between the two ends. The CDR3 coding sequence is TGTGCCATCAGTGAGTGGGAAAAAGGGCCCCGTGTCTATGGCTACACCTTC. It is translated as CAISEWEKGPRVYGYTF.

J is TRBJ1-2 and V is TRBV11-2; no reliable D call. V lost 5 bases, J lost 4 bases, and 14 bases lay in between. Germline assignment: CDR1 SGHAT and CDR2 FQNNGV. The CDR3 runs to 14 residues. The DNA for the CDR3 is TGTGCCAGCAGCCGATCAATCCCAGCCTATGGCTACACCTTC. Its translation is CASSRSIPAYGYTF.

This clone was counted a few times. The chain employs TRBV15 and TRBJ1-1; D might be TRBD1 (5 bases). Germline V CDR1 and CDR2: LNHNV, YYDKDF (reference sequence). Trimming took 5 bases from V and 11 from J, leaving 15 bases between them. This CDR3 has 12 amino acids. CDR3 residues: CATSRGTLGAFF. DNA of the CDR3: TGTGCCACCAGCCGAGGGACTCTTGGGGCTTTCTTT.

The rearrangement links TRBV28 to TRBJ2-3, with a possible D match to TRBD1 (6 bases). Looked up from germline, CDR1 is MDHEN and CDR2 is SYDVKM. The V gene lost 1 base and the J gene lost 4 bases, with 12 bases spanning the gap. The CDR3 covers 15 residues. The CDR3 protein is CASSLFRRQADTQYF. As DNA, the CDR3 is TGTGCCAGCAGTTTATTCCGGAGACAGGCAGATACGCAGTATTTT.

The genes are TRBV6-6 and TRBJ2-1; 8 nucleotides agree with TRBD2. The germline gives CDR1 MNHNY, CDR2 SVGAGI (reference sequence). Trimming at V came to 2 bases and at J to 8 bases, leaving 8 bases not matched to a gene. This CDR3 comprises 15 residues. The CDR3 reads CASSYGSGSVYEQFF. CDR3 sequence (DNA): TGTGCCAGCAGTTACGGCAGCGGGAGCGTCTATGAGCAGTTCTTC.

In its sample, this clone was seen once. The genes are TRBV29-1 and TRBJ2-5; 9 bases map to TRBD1. The junction had 4 bases not matched to a gene; V was cut back by 7 bases and J by 7 bases. The CDR3 sequence is 11 residues long. Per germline, CDR1 SQVTM and CDR2 ANQGSEA. The CDR3 reads CSARQGGTQYF. DNA of the CDR3: TGCAGCGCGCGACAGGGGGGGACCCAGTACTTC.

V and J are TRBV5-1 and TRBJ2-1, with 11 bases identical to TRBD2. J was trimmed by 3 bases and V by 0 bases; bases with no gene match: 8. Germline CDR1 reads SGHRS; CDR2 reads YFSETQ. The CDR3 is made up of 18 amino acids. As DNA, the CDR3 is TGCGCCAGCAGCTTGGCCAGTACCGGACTAGCGGGCTACAATGAGCAGTTCTTC. Its translation: CASSLASTGLAGYNEQFF.

This chain joins TRBV20-1 and TRBJ1-4; weak D call: TRBD1 (5 bases). The germline gives CDR1 DFQATT, CDR2 SNEGSKA (reference sequence). The V and J ends lost 5 bases and 8 bases respectively, with 9 bases between them. This CDR3 has 11 amino acids. The CDR3 sequence: CSAQGGEKLFF. In nucleotides, the CDR3 is TGCAGTGCTCAGGGAGGAGAAAAACTGTTTTTT.

The J gene is TRBJ2-7, the V gene TRBV19, with a weak D call TRBD1 (5 bases). The CDR3 runs to 15 residues. Trimming removed 5 bases from V and 4 bases from J, with 18 bases in between. Germline V CDR1 and CDR2: LNHDA, SQIVND (reference sequence). In nucleotides, the CDR3 is TGTGCCAGTAGTCTCTGGAAGGGGTCCTCATACGAGCAGTACTTC. Protein sequence: CASSLWKGSSYEQYF.